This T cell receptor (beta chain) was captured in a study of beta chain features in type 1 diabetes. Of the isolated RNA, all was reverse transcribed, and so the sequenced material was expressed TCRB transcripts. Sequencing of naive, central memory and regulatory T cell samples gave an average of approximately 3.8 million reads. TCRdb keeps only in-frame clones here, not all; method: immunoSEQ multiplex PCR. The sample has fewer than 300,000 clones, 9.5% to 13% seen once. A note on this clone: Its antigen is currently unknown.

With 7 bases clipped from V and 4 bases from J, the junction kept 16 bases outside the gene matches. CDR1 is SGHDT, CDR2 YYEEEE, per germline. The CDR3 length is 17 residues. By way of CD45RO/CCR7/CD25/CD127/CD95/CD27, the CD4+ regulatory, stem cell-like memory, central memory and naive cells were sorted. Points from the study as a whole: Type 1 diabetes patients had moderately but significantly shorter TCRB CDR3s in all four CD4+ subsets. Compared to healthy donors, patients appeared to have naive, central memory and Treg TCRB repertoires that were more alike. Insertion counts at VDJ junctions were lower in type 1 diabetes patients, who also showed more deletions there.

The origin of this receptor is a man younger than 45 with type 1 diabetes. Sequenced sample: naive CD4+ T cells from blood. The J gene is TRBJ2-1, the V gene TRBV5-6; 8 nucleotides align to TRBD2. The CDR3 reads CASSWRVAGGGYNEQFF. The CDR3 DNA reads TGTGCCAGCTCCTGGAGGGTTGCGGGGGGTGGTTACAATGAGCAGTTCTTC.